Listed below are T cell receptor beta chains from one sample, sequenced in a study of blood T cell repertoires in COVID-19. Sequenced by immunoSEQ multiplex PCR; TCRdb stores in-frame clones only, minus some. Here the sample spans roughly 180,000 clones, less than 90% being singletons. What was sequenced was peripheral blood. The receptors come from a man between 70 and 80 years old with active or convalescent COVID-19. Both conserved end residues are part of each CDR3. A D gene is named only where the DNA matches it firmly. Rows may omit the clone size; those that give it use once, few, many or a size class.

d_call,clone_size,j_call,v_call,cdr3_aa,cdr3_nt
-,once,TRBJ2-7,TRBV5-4,CASSSTLTSQAYEQYF,TGTGCCAGCAGCTCGACCCTAACTAGCCAGGCCTACGAGCAGTACTTC
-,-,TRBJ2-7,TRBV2,CASSGGYEQYF,TGTGCCAGCAGTGGAGGATACGAGCAGTACTTC
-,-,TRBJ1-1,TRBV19,CASSGVVNTEAFF,TGTGCCAGTAGCGGGGTGGTAAACACTGAAGCTTTCTTT
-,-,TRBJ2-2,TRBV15,CATSRSGVGTGELFF,TGTGCCACCAGCAGATCGGGAGTTGGGACCGGGGAGCTGTTTTTT
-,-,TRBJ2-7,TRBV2,CASSDTGFGEQYF,TGTGCCAGCAGTGATACCGGGTTCGGCGAGCAGTACTTC
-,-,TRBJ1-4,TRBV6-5,CASRDSFNEKLFF,TGTGCCAGCAGAGACAGCTTTAATGAAAAACTGTTTTTT
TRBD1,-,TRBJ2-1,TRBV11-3,CASSRAGTGLLNEQFF,TGTGCCAGCAGCCGCGCCGGGACAGGTTTATTAAATGAGCAGTTCTTC
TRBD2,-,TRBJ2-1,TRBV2,CASSGAGTSGTGGNEQFF,TGTGCCAGCAGTGGGGCCGGGACTAGCGGGACCGGAGGGAATGAGCAGTTCTTC
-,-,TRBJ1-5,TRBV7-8,CASSKTGPNQPQHF,TGTGCCAGCAGCAAAACAGGACCCAATCAGCCCCAGCATTTT
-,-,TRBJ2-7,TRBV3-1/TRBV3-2,CASSRASYEQYF,TGTGCCAGCAGCCGCGCATCCTACGAGCAGTACTTC